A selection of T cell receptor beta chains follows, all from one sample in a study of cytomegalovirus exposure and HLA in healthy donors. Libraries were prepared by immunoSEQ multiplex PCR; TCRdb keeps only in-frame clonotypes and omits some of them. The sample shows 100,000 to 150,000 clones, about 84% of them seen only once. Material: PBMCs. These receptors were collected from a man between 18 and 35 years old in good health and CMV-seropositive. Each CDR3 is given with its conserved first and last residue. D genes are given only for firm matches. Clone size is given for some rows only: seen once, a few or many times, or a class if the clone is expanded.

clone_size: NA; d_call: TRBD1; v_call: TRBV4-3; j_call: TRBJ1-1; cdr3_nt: TGCGCCAGCAGCCAAACCGGGACAGAGGTTGAAGCTTTCTTT; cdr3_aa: CASSQTGTEVEAFF
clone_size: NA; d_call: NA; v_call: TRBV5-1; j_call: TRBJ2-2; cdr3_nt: TGCGCCAGCAGCTTGCGACAGACCGACACCGGGGAGCTGTTTTTT; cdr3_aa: CASSLRQTDTGELFF
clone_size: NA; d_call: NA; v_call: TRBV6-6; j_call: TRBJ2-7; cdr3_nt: TGTGCCAGCAGTTACTCCCAGGGGGAGCAGTACTTC; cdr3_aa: CASSYSQGEQYF
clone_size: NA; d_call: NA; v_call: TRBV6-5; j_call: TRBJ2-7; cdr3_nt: TGTGCCAGCAGGTCAGGACAAAGCTCCTACGAGCAGTACTTC; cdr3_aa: CASRSGQSSYEQYF
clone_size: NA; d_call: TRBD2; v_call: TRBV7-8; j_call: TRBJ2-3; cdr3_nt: TGTGCCAGCAGCCTGGGACTAGAATCGCAGTATTTT; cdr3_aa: CASSLGLESQYF
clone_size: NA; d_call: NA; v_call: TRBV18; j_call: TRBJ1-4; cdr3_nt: TGTGCCAGCTCCAAACCTTCTCCAGGGTTTGGCGAAAAACTGTTTTTT; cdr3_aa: CASSKPSPGFGEKLFF
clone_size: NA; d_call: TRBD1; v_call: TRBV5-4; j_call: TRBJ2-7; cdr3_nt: TGTGCCAGCAGCTTCCGGGACAGGGTACACGAGCAGTACTTC; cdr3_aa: CASSFRDRVHEQYF
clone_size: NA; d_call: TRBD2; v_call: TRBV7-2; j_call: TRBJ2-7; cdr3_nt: TGTGCCAGCAGCATGGGACTAGTTTCCTACGAGCAGTACTTC; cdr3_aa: CASSMGLVSYEQYF
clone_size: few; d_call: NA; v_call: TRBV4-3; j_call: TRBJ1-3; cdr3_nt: TGCGCCAGCAGCCAAGATCTGGCCGCTGGAAACACCATATATTTT; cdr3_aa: CASSQDLAAGNTIYF
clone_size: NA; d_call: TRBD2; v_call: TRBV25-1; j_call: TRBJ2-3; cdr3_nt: TGTGCCAGCAGTGGAGGAGCGGGAAGGGTATCGGATACGCAGTATTTT; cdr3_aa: CASSGGAGRVSDTQYF
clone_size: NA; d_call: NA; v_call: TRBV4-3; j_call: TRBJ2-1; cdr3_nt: TGCGCCAGCAGCCAAGATTCGTCTAGCCTGAGCTCCTACAATGAGCAGTTCTTC; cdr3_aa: CASSQDSSSLSSYNEQFF
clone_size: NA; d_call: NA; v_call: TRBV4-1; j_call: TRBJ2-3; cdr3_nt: TGCGCCAGCAGCCCCTTTCCCAGCGCCAGTAGTTCTAGCACAGATACGCAGTATTTT; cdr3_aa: CASSPFPSASSSSTDTQYF
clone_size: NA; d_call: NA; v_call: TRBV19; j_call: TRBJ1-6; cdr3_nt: TGTGCCAGTAGTTCCCAGGGGAATAGGAATTCACCCCTCCACTTT; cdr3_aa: CASSSQGNRNSPLHF
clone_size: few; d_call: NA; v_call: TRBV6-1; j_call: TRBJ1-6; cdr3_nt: TGTGCCAGCAGCGGGGGGCAGAATTCACCCCTCCACTTT; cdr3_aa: CASSGGQNSPLHF
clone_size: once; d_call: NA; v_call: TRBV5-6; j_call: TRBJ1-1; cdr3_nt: TGTGCCAGCAGCTTGGCCCAAGAAGCTTTCTTT; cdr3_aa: CASSLAQEAFF
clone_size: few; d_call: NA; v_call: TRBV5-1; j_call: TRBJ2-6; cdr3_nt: TGCGCCAGCAGCTTAGAGAGCTCTGGGGCCAACGTCCTGACTTTC; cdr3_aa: CASSLESSGANVLTF
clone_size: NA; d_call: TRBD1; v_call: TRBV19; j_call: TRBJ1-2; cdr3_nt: TGTGCCAGTAGTCCCGGACAGGGCGCTTTCTATGGCTACACCTTC; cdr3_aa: CASSPGQGAFYGYTF
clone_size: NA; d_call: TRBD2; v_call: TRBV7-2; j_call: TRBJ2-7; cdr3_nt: TGTGCCAGCAGCTTTGGACTAGCGGGAGGGCCGGAGGGCGAGCAGTACTTC; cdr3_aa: CASSFGLAGGPEGEQYF
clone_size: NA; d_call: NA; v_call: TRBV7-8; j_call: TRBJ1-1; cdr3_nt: TGTGCCAGCAGCTTAACTGGACACGCTGAAGCTTTCTTT; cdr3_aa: CASSLTGHAEAFF
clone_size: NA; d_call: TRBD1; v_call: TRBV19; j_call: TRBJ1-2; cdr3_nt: TGTGCCAGTAGTGTTACAGGGGGCAATGGCTACACCTTC; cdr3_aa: CASSVTGGNGYTF
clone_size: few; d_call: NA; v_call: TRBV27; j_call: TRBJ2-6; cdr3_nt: TGTGCCAGCAGTTCCTCGCAGGGGCGGTCTGGGGCCAACGTCCTGACTTTC; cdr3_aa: CASSSSQGRSGANVLTF
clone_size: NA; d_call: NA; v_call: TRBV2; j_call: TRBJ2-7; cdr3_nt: TGTGCCAGCAGTGAAGGGAGGCAGTACTCCTACGAGCAGTACTTC; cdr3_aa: CASSEGRQYSYEQYF
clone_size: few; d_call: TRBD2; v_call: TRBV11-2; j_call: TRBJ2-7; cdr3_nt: TGTGCCAGCTATTCCGGCAGCGGGGCCTTCTACGAGCAGTACTTC; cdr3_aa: CASYSGSGAFYEQYF
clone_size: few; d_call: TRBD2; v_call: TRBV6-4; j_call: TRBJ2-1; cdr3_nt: TGTGCCAGCAGTGAAGGACTAGCGAGTTTCGGTGAGCAGTTCTTC; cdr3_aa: CASSEGLASFGEQFF
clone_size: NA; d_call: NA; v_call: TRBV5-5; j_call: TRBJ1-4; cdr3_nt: TGTGCCAGCAGCTTAGGACAGCCTGGGGAAAAACTGTTTTTT; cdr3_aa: CASSLGQPGEKLFF
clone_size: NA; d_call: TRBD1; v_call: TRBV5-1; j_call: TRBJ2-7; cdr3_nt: TGCGCCAGCAGCTTGAGACAGGGAGTCCCCGAGCAGTACTTC; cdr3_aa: CASSLRQGVPEQYF
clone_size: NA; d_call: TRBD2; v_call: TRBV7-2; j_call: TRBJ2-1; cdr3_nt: TGTGCCAGCAGCTTAGAAGGGGCTAGCGGGAGTCAGGGGCAGTTCTTC; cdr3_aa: CASSLEGASGSQGQFF
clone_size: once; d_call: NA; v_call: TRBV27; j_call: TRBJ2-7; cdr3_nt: TGTGCCAGCAGTTTCACAGGCCTCAGCTCCTACGAGCAGTACTTC; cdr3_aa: CASSFTGLSSYEQYF
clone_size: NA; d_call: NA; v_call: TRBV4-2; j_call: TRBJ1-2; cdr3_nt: TGTGCCAGCAGCCAAGAACAGGGCTATGGCTACACCTTC; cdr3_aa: CASSQEQGYGYTF
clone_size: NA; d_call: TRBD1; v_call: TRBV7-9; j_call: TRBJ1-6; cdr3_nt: TGTGCCAGCAGCTTAGGGGGACAGGGGTATAATTCACCCCTCCACTTT; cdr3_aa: CASSLGGQGYNSPLHF
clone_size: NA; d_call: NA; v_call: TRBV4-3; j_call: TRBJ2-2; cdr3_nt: TGCGCCAGCAGCCAAGAGGAGGGAAGGGACACCGGGGAGCTGTTTTTT; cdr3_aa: CASSQEEGRDTGELFF
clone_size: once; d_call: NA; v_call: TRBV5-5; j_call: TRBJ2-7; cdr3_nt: TGTGCCAGCAGCCCCAACCGTCACAGGGGAGGCGAGCAGTACTTC; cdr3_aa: CASSPNRHRGGEQYF
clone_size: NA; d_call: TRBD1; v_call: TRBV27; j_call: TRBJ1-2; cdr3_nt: TGTGCCAGCAGTAAGACAGGGTCCTATGGCTACACCTTC; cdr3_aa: CASSKTGSYGYTF
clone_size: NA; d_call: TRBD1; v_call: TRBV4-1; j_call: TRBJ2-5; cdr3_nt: TGCGCCAGCAGCCAGGGCCCGGGACAGGGCTCCTTTTTTGACTTC; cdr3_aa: CASSQGPGQGSFFDF
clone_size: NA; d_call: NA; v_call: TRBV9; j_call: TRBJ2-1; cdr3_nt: TGTGCCAGCAGCGCCGGTACTAGCATCTACAATGAGCAGTTCTTC; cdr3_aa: CASSAGTSIYNEQFF
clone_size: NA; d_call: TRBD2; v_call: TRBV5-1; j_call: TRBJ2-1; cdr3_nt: TGCGCCAGCAGCTTGGAAGGGACTAACGAGCAGTTCTTC; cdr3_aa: CASSLEGTNEQFF
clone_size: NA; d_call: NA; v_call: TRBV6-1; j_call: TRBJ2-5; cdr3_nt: TGTGCCAGCAGCTATCAGGGTGTTGGGACCCAGTACTTC; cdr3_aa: CASSYQGVGTQYF
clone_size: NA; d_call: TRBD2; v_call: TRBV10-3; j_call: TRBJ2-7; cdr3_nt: TGTGCCATCAGTGGGACTAGTTTGAGCTACGAGCAGTACTTC; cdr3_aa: CAISGTSLSYEQYF
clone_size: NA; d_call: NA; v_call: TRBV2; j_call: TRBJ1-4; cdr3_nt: TGTGCCAGCAGTAGGACAAGAACTAATGAAAAACTGTTTTTT; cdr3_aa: CASSRTRTNEKLFF
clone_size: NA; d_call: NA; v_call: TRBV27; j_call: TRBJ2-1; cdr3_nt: TGTGCCAGCAGCTTGAATGGACTCGGAGGACCCAATGAGCAGTTCTTC; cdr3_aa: CASSLNGLGGPNEQFF
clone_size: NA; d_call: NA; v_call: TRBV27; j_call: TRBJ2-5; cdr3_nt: TGTGCCAGCAGTTCCTCGAGGTACCAAGAGACCCAGTACTTC; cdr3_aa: CASSSSRYQETQYF
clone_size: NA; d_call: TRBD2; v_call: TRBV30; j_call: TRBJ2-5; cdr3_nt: TGTGCCTGGAGCCCAGGGAGTAGCGGGGGGCCTTGGTACTTC; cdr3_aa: CAWSPGSSGGPWYF
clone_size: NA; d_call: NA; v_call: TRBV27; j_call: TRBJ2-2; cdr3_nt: TGTGCCAGCAGTCCACTCCTCCCTTCGGGGGAGCTGTTTTTT; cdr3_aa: CASSPLLPSGELFF
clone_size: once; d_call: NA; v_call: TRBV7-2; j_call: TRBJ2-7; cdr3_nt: TGTGCCAGCAGCTTACCAGGGGCCCCTACCTACGAGCAGTACTTC; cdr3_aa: CASSLPGAPTYEQYF
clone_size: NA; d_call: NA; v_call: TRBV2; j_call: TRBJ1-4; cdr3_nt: TGTGCCAGCAGTGTAGGACAGAGGAGTGAAAAACTGTTTTTT; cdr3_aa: CASSVGQRSEKLFF
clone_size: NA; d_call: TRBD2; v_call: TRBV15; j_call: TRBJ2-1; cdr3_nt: TGTGCCACCAGCAACGGACTAGCGGGAGTCAATGAGCAGTTCTTC; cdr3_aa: CATSNGLAGVNEQFF
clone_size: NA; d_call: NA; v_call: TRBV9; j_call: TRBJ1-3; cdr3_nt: TGTGCCAGCAGCCCCGGGGGTGGCACTGGAAACACCATATATTTT; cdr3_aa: CASSPGGGTGNTIYF
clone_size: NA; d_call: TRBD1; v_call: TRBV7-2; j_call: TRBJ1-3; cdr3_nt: TGTGCCAGCAGCTTAGCGGGGACAGCCTCTGGAAACACCATATATTTT; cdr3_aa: CASSLAGTASGNTIYF
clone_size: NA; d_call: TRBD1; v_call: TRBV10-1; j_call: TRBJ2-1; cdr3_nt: TGCGCCAGCAGTGATTACAGGGGAAATGAGCAGTTCTTC; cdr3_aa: CASSDYRGNEQFF
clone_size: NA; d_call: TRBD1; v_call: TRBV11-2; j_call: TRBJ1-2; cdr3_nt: TGTGCCAGCAGCTTAGCAGAGGACAGGGTTTTCGGCTACACCTTC; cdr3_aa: CASSLAEDRVFGYTF